These 7 T cell receptor beta chains were all obtained from the same sample, sequenced in a study of T cell repertoires in cytomegalovirus infection. Their antigen targets remain unknown. MiXCR, run by TCRdb on the reads, gives a single entry per CDR3 protein. The profile shows roughly 170,000 distinct CDR3 sequences, roughly a fifth of them singletons. This material consisted of CD8+ T cells from cultured PBMCs, taken from culture after CMV antigen stimulation. The receptors here all came from a human donor in good health (CMV status not recorded). Some clones in this sample may be carry-over from other donors' samples.

A single count supports this clonotype. The chain joins TRBV7-8 to TRBJ2-2; unclear D gene. The V and J ends lost 0 bases and 0 bases respectively, with 5 bases between them. CDR1 and CDR2 from the germline V gene are SGHVS and FQNEAQ. There are 15 residues in the CDR3. In nucleotides, the CDR3 is TGTGCCAGCAGCTTAGCTCGTCCGAACACCGGGGAGCTGTTTTTT. Its translation is CASSLARPNTGELFF.

For the CDR3, the DNA is TGTGCCAGCAGCTTACCGGGACAGGGGATTTCACCCCTCCACTTT. It encodes CASSLPGQGISPLHF. The rearrangement links TRBV7-9 to TRBJ1-6; 10 bases line up with TRBD1. The CDR3 totals 15 residues. CDR1 is SEHNR, CDR2 FQNEAQ, per germline (reference sequence). Trimming removed 2 bases from V and 9 bases from J; junction bases left unmatched: 4.

The chain links TRBV7-6 to TRBJ2-3, with a weak D call TRBD2 (7 bases). The germline V and J ends were trimmed by 6 bases and 1 base, with 14 bases remaining between them. The CDR3 is 15 amino acids. Germline values: CDR1 SGHVS, CDR2 FNYEAQ. In DNA, the CDR3 is TGTGCCAGCAGTCTAGGGGGGGCCGGCACAGATACGCAGTATTTT. This codes for CASSLGGAGTDTQYF.

The V and J genes are TRBV13 and TRBJ1-2; no clear D. The length of the CDR3 is 14 residues. Germline loops: CDR1 PRHDT, CDR2 FYEKMQ (reference sequence). The ends were cut back, 0 bases at V and 8 bases at J, with 13 bases in the middle. The CDR3 protein is CASSLGADRRGYTF. CDR3 sequence (DNA): TGTGCCAGCAGCTTAGGGGCCGACCGTCGAGGCTACACCTTC.

This clonotype showed up just a few times. Sequence at one end of the junction differs from germline and may be a read error. This chain joins TRBV12-3 or TRBV12-4 and TRBJ1-1; TRBD1 might be the D (6 bases). There are 9 residues in the CDR3. The CDR3 region has the DNA TGTGCCAGCAGAGGAGACAGGCATTTT. Translated: CASRGDRHF.

This clonotype has a handful of counts. This chain links TRBV5-6 with TRBJ2-7; TRBD1 or TRBD2 may be the D gene (5 bases each). CDR3 length equals 15 residues. The V gene lost 2 bases and the J gene lost 4 bases, with 16 bases spanning the gap. Germline V lookup: CDR1 SGHDT, CDR2 YYEEEE. CDR3: CASSLVGTLIYEQYF. The CDR3 coding sequence is TGTGCCAGCAGCTTAGTGGGGACCTTGATTTACGAGCAGTACTTC.

This clonotype qualifies as medium-sized (0.01 to 0.1%). The V and J genes are TRBV7-8 and TRBJ1-5; a possible D gene is TRBD1 (6 bases). This CDR3 has 15 residues. With 2 bases removed from V and 4 bases from J, the gap between germline ends came to 12 bases. CDR1 is SGHVS, CDR2 FQNEAQ, per germline. Written as DNA, the CDR3 is TGTGCCAGCAGCTTACTCGGGACACTAAATCAGCCCCAGCATTTT. Translation gives CASSLLGTLNQPQHF.